These 18 T cell receptor beta chains originate from one sample sequenced in a study of CD8+ T cells in alopecia areata. Treatment here: oral pan-JAK inhibitor, 5-10 mg twice daily. It was cDNA, reverse transcribed from extracted RNA, that served as the sequencing template. Profiled with immunoSEQ multiplex PCR; TCRdb holds only in-frame clones, not every one. The data contain roughly 200,000 clones, about 55% of them singletons. Sequencing used CD8+ T cells sorted from blood, obtained at week 24, from a patient treated with tofacitinib. Receptors originate from a human donor with alopecia areata.

The chain recombines TRBV30 with TRBJ1-1; no clear D gene. V gave up 0 bases and J gave up 3 bases, with 11 bases separating them. Germline loops: CDR1 GTSNPN, CDR2 SVGIG (reference sequence). The CDR3 is 14 residues long. CDR3 sequence: CAWSVATGDTEAFF. For the CDR3, the DNA is TGTGCCTGGAGTGTTGCTACTGGGGACACTGAAGCTTTCTTT.

This clone was counted between two and nine times. The genes are TRBV15 and TRBJ2-1; 7 positions agree with TRBD1. Germline V gives CDR1 LNHNV, CDR2 YYDKDF (reference sequence). This CDR3 has 14 amino acids. Unmatched junction bases numbered 7, after V lost 3 bases and J lost 8 bases. The CDR3 DNA sequence: TGTGCCACCAGCAGGCATAACAGGGGAGATGAGCAGTTCTTC. It is translated as CATSRHNRGDEQFF. The variable domain in full, completed from reference TRBV15 and TRBJ2-1, reads DAMVIQNPRYQVTQFGKPVTLSCSQTLNHNVMYWYQQKSSQAPKLLFHYYDKDFNNEADTPDNFQSRRPNTSFCFLDIRSPGLGDTAMYLCATSRHNRGDEQFFGPGTRLTVL.

This clone showed up just a few times. The chain recombines TRBV14 with TRBJ2-2; 7 nucleotides match TRBD2. With V trimmed by 2 bases and J by 6 bases, 18 bases remained unmatched. Per germline, CDR1 SGHDN and CDR2 FVKESK. The CDR3 runs 19 residues. CDR3 nucleotide sequence: TGTGCCAGCAGCCAATCGGACATCATTTGGCGGGGGTCCCCCGGGGAGCTGTTTTTT. It translates to CASSQSDIIWRGSPGELFF.

The sample holds a few counts of this clone. At one boundary the junction diverges from the germline segment, which might be a read error. The V and J genes are TRBV29-1 and TRBJ2-3; D possibly corresponds to TRBD1 (6 bases). Germline V lookup: CDR1 SQVTM, CDR2 ANQGSEA. The CDR3 is 13 amino acids. In DNA form, the CDR3 reads TGCAGCGTTGACGGGACAAGCACGGATACGCAGTATTTT. The encoded protein is CSVDGTSTDTQYF.

The sample holds one count of this clone. The chain recombines TRBV5-4 with TRBJ2-1; 10 nucleotides line up with TRBD2. V lost 4 bases, J lost 0 bases, and 1 base stayed unmatched. Germline values: CDR1 SGHNT, CDR2 YYREEE (reference sequence). CDR3 length: 15 amino acids. CDR3 bases: TGTGCCAGCAGCCCTAGCGGGGGCTCCTACAATGAGCAGTTCTTC. This sequence encodes CASSPSGGSYNEQFF.

The J gene is TRBJ1-2, the V gene TRBV27; possibly TRBD1 for D (5 bases). Germline CDR1 and CDR2: MNHEY and SMNVEV (reference sequence). V was cut by 0 bases and J by 6 bases, with 14 bases left in between. The CDR3 loop spans 15 amino acids. The CDR3, as DNA: TGTGCCAGCAGTTTATCAACAGGTGAACTTAATGGCTACACCTTC. This codes for CASSLSTGELNGYTF.

This clone was counted between two and nine times. The rearrangement links TRBV2 to TRBJ2-3; D unclear. The CDR3 covers 13 residues. Per germline, CDR1 SNHLY and CDR2 FYNNEI. Trimming removed 7 bases from V and 4 bases from J, with 12 bases in between. As DNA, the CDR3 is TGTGCCAGCACCTCCTTAAGGTCAGATACGCAGTATTTT. Residues: CASTSLRSDTQYF.

The rearrangement joins TRBV29-1 to TRBJ1-5, with D maybe TRBD1 (6 bases). The CDR3 runs to 13 residues. V gave up 5 bases and J gave up 4 bases, with 12 bases separating them. CDR1 is SQVTM, CDR2 ANQGSEA, per germline. CDR3 DNA: TGCAGCGTTCCAGGGGACCCTAATCAGCCCCAGCATTTT. Its protein product is CSVPGDPNQPQHF.

There are a few counts of this clone. The chain combines TRBV5-6 with TRBJ2-1; D is possibly TRBD2 (6 bases). Germline V lookup: CDR1 SGHDT, CDR2 YYEEEE. Trimming removed 6 bases from V and 0 bases from J, with 16 bases in between. This CDR3 region has 16 residues. DNA of the CDR3: TGTGCCAGCACGCTTCGGGGGTCCGGCTCCTACAATGAGCAGTTCTTC. Its protein is CASTLRGSGSYNEQFF. Full variable domain (outside the CDR3, taken from reference TRBV5-6 and TRBJ2-1): DAGVTQSPTHLIKTRGQQVTLRCSPKSGHDTVSWYQQALGQGPQFIFQYYEEEERQRGNFPDRFSGHQFPNYSSELNVNALLLGDSALYLCASTLRGSGSYNEQFFGPGTRLTVL.

A few counts support this clone. V usage is TRBV7-9 and J usage is TRBJ2-3; D is uncertain. Trimming removed 3 bases at V and 1 base at J, with 8 bases between. The CDR3 has 14 residues. The germline V gene has CDR1 SEHNR and CDR2 FQNEAQ (reference sequence). CDR3 sequence reads: CASSFRERTDTQYF. The CDR3 bases are TGTGCCAGCAGCTTTCGAGAGCGCACAGATACGCAGTATTTT.

The V and J genes are TRBV4-3 and TRBJ2-2; D is ambiguous. This CDR3 has 15 amino acids. Trimming took off 1 base at V and 4 bases at J, with 10 bases between the two ends. Germline loops: CDR1 LGHNA, CDR2 YSLEER. In nucleotides, the CDR3 is TGCGCCAGCAGCCAAGGGCAGAGCTTCACCGGGGAGCTGTTTTTT. Protein: CASSQGQSFTGELFF.

This clone was counted only a few times. The CDR3 protein is CASSMTGDTEAFF. As DNA, the CDR3 is TGTGCCAGTAGTATGACAGGGGACACTGAAGCTTTCTTT. The chain employs TRBV19 and TRBJ1-1, with 8 positions matching TRBD1. CDR1 and CDR2 from the germline V gene are LNHDA and SQIVND (reference sequence). This CDR3 has 13 amino acids. Trimming cost V 3 bases and J 3 bases; bases outside gene matches: 0.

The gene calls are TRBV29-1 and TRBJ1-2, with D possibly matching TRBD1 (5 bases). Germline V gene sequence: CDR1 SQVTM, CDR2 ANQGSEA. Trimming stripped 5 bases from V and 5 bases from J, with 12 bases between. This CDR3 comprises 12 residues. CDR3 sequence (DNA): TGCAGCGTTCTCGGGACTCCATATGGCTACACCTTC. It translates to CSVLGTPYGYTF.

The chain combines TRBV29-1 with TRBJ2-7, with unresolved D. V lost 0 bases, J lost 0 bases, and 6 bases lay in between. This CDR3 contains 13 residues. Germline V gives CDR1 SQVTM, CDR2 ANQGSEA. The CDR3 protein is CSVEDLDSYEQYF. CDR3 DNA: TGCAGCGTTGAAGATCTGGACTCCTACGAGCAGTACTTC.

The V call is TRBV6-5, the J call TRBJ2-6; D uncertain. This CDR3 contains 15 residues. V was cut by 5 bases and J by 4 bases, with 12 bases left in between. The germline V gene has CDR1 MNHEY and CDR2 SVGAGI. In DNA, the CDR3 is TGTGCCAGCAGTCTCCGTGGATCGGGGGCCAACGTCCTGACTTTC. It yields the protein CASSLRGSGANVLTF.

The chain couples TRBV7-9 to TRBJ2-5; the D is unclear. CDR1 is SEHNR and CDR2 is FQNEAQ in the germline V gene (reference sequence). The CDR3 sequence is 13 residues long. Trimming stripped 5 bases from V and 9 bases from J, with 16 bases between. The CDR3 nucleotides read TGTGCCAGCAGCGTCGGACCCCTTGCGTCCCAGTACTTC. This translates into CASSVGPLASQYF.

The chain has TRBV7-9 and TRBJ2-1; 7 nucleotides match TRBD1. Germline V lookup: CDR1 SEHNR, CDR2 FQNEAQ (reference sequence). This CDR3 is 15 amino acids long. The V and J ends lost 8 bases and 3 bases, in that order; junction bases with no gene match: 10. The CDR3 spells CASARTGGNYNEQFF. CDR3 in DNA: TGTGCCAGCGCCCGGACAGGTGGTAACTACAATGAGCAGTTCTTC.

V and J are TRBV11-2 and TRBJ2-5; a weak D match, TRBD1 (6 bases). The CDR3 runs 14 residues. The V end was cut by 1 base, the J end by 3 bases, with 9 bases between. The V gene's germline CDR1 is SGHAT and CDR2 FQNNGV. DNA for the CDR3: TGTGCCAGCAGCTTAGGGGCAGGGGAAGAGACCCAGTACTTC. It is translated as CASSLGAGEETQYF.